The 22 T cell receptor beta chains presented below share a single source sample, sequenced in a study of shared clonotypes between healthy human individuals (dated by TCRdb to 2020 to 2022). To prepare the library, the immunoSEQ multiplex PCR assay was applied. As stored in TCRdb, this immuneACCESS dataset retains in-frame rearrangements with V and J assigned. A fraction of the clones does not appear; measured against another copy, unresolved V genes explain less than half of the discrepancy, and the remainder lacks a known reason. This sample is represented by around 990,000 clones; approximately 75% of them were singletons. The ten largest make up over 0.8% of the sample. The sequenced sample was memory CD4+ T cells from PBMCs. What this sample's cell subset or site label stands for: CD45RA-negative fraction. These receptors came from a man aged 18 to 30 in good health. Some clones in this sample may be carry-over from other donors' samples.

Turning to this clone: The same CDR3 also results from other DNA sequences found in this sample. The rearrangement uses TRBV9 and TRBJ2-3; no clear D. Looked up from germline, CDR1 is SGDLS and CDR2 is YYNGEE. The CDR3 runs to 13 residues. Trimming pared 2 bases from V and 0 bases from J, leaving 4 bases between. In DNA, the CDR3 is TGTGCCAGCAGCGTTTCGAGCACAGATACGCAGTATTTT. Translated: CASSVSSTDTQYF.

V usage is TRBV18 and J usage is TRBJ2-5, with D hard to call. The CDR3 consists of 13 residues. Germline V gene data show CDR1 as KGHSH and CDR2 as LQKENI. V shed 4 bases and J shed 7 bases, with 13 bases lying between them. CDR3 DNA: TGTGCCAGCTCACGCGGACCTACCGGGACCCAGTACTTC. Its translation: CASSRGPTGTQYF.

V usage is TRBV6-9 and J usage is TRBJ2-7; 7 positions match TRBD1. This CDR3 has 14 residues. From germline, CDR1 is MNHGY and CDR2 SVAAGI. V lost 6 bases to trimming and J lost 4 bases; unmatched junction nucleotides: 9. The CDR3 DNA is TGTGCCAGCAGACGACAGGGTCCCCTTTACGAGCAGTACTTC. Amino acids: CASRRQGPLYEQYF.

In its sample, this clone was seen a few times. This sequence joins TRBV5-1 and TRBJ1-1; D remains unclear. The CDR3 has 13 amino acids. Germline V CDR1 and CDR2: SGHRS, YFSETQ. Trimming took off 3 bases at V and 3 bases at J, with 9 bases between the two ends. CDR3 bases: TGCGCCAGCAGCTATGCAGAAGACACTGAAGCTTTCTTT. Amino acid sequence: CASSYAEDTEAFF.

In DNA, the CDR3 is TGTGCCAGCAGCCCCCGGGGATACCAAGAGACCCAGTACTTC. Its protein is CASSPRGYQETQYF. The genes are TRBV5-5 and TRBJ2-5; TRBD2 might be the D (5 bases). Trimming removed 4 bases at V and 0 bases at J, with 10 bases between. This CDR3 has 14 amino acids. Germline V gene data show CDR1 as SGHKS and CDR2 as YYEKEE (reference sequence).

This clone has just one count. Other DNA sequences in the sample encode the same CDR3. This CDR3 reads CSVVPGETQYF. The CDR3 DNA is TGCAGCGTTGTTCCCGGAGAGACCCAGTACTTC. This sequence joins TRBV29-1 and TRBJ2-5; no clear D. The CDR3 is made up of 11 amino acids. Between the trimmed V and J ends, which lost 4 bases and 4 bases, there was a span of 7 bases. Germline V lookup: CDR1 SQVTM, CDR2 ANQGSEA.

The chain uses TRBV2 and TRBJ2-5; maybe TRBD1 (6 bases). With 5 bases removed from V and 3 bases from J, the gap between germline ends came to 10 bases. Germline CDR1 reads SNHLY; CDR2 reads FYNNEI. The CDR3 extends over 13 amino acids. Here the CDR3 DNA reads TGTGCCAGCAGTACCGACAGGAAAGAGACCCAGTACTTC. Protein product: CASSTDRKETQYF.

The chain is built from TRBV5-1 and TRBJ2-3, with 8 bases lining up with TRBD2. The CDR3 extends over 14 amino acids. The junction had 5 bases not matched to a gene; V was cut back by 5 bases and J by 3 bases. Germline lookup yields CDR1 SGHRS and CDR2 YFSETQ. CDR3 loop: CASRSGSGTDTQYF. In nucleotides, the CDR3 is TGCGCCAGCAGGAGCGGGAGTGGTACAGATACGCAGTATTTT.

The V gene is TRBV5-4, the J gene TRBJ1-1, with TRBD1 identical over 8 bases. The CDR3 length is 14 residues. V was pared by 5 bases and J by 1 base, with 4 bases of the junction left unmatched. The germline V gene encodes CDR1 SGHNT and CDR2 YYREEE (reference sequence). CDR3 residues: CASRTQGENTEAFF. The DNA of the CDR3 is TGTGCCAGCAGGACACAGGGGGAGAACACTGAAGCTTTCTTT.

This clone was detected only once. CDR3 amino acids: CASSLAGSGGSYEQYF. Written as DNA, the CDR3 is TGTGCCAGCAGCTTGGCCGGTAGCGGAGGGAGCTACGAGCAGTACTTC. The rearrangement links TRBV5-4 to TRBJ2-7; perhaps TRBD2 as D (6 bases). The CDR3 has 16 residues. V shed 0 bases and J shed 3 bases, with 16 bases lying between them. Per germline, CDR1 SGHNT and CDR2 YYREEE (reference sequence). Based on the CDR3 plus reference TRBV5-4 and TRBJ2-7, the full variable domain is ETGVTQSPTHLIKTRGQQVTLRCSSQSGHNTVSWYQQALGQGPQFIFQYYREEENGRGNFPPRFSGLQFPNYSSELNVNALELDDSALYLCASSLAGSGGSYEQYFGPGTRLTVT.

This chain links TRBV6-6 with TRBJ2-5; D unresolved. V was clipped by 0 bases and J by 1 base, with 3 bases between them. Looked up from germline, CDR1 is MNHNY and CDR2 is SVGAGI (reference sequence). The CDR3 length is 13 residues. CDR3: CASSYSPQETQYF. The CDR3 DNA follows: TGTGCCAGCAGTTACTCACCCCAAGAGACCCAGTACTTC.

This clone was counted between two and nine times. This CDR3 is also generated by other DNA sequences in the sample. The genes are TRBV19 and TRBJ2-7, with 9 bases aligning to TRBD1. Trimming cost V 5 bases and J 2 bases; bases outside gene matches: 4. The germline V gene encodes CDR1 LNHDA and CDR2 SQIVND (reference sequence). This CDR3 contains 14 residues. CDR3 in amino acids: CASSPRTGAYEQYF. The CDR3 nucleotides read TGTGCCAGTAGTCCGCGGACAGGGGCCTACGAGCAGTACTTC.

About this clone itself: Possible read error: a much larger clone is one base away. The identical CDR3 is also encoded by other nucleotide sequences in the sample. The CDR3 here is CASSLLSGANVLTF. CDR3 bases: TGTGCCAGCAGTTTACTCTCTGGGGCCAACGTCCTGACTTTC. The genes are TRBV28 and TRBJ2-6; D call uncertain. Trimming took off 2 bases at V and 0 bases at J, with 2 bases between the two ends. The V gene's germline CDR1 is MDHEN and CDR2 SYDVKM. This CDR3 contains 14 residues.

This clone was counted between two and nine times. This chain connects TRBV5-1 to TRBJ2-2; 8 nucleotides line up with TRBD1. The junction had 5 bases not matched to a gene; V was cut back by 4 bases and J by 9 bases. The length of the CDR3 is 13 residues. Looked up from germline, CDR1 is SGHRS and CDR2 is YFSETQ. The CDR3 loop is CASSLPGGRELFF. In DNA, the CDR3 is TGCGCCAGCAGCCTCCCAGGGGGCAGGGAGCTGTTTTTT.

This clone was found a few times. Other nucleotide sequences from this sample produce the same CDR3. The gene calls are TRBV5-1 and TRBJ1-1; D ambiguous. CDR1 is SGHRS and CDR2 is YFSETQ in the germline V gene. This CDR3 is 14 amino acids long. Between the trimmed V and J ends, which lost 1 base and 1 base, there was a span of 8 bases. In DNA, the CDR3 is TGCGCCAGCAGCTTGCTGGACGGGAACACTGAAGCTTTCTTT. It translates to CASSLLDGNTEAFF.

This clone was detected only a few times. The J gene is TRBJ1-1, the V gene TRBV25-1, with no clear D. Germline V gene lookup returns CDR1 MGHDK and CDR2 SYGVNS. Trimming took off 1 base at V and 10 bases at J, with 13 bases between the two ends. CDR3 length: 13 amino acids. The CDR3 reads CASSESGRDPAFF. In DNA, the CDR3 is TGTGCCAGCAGTGAATCAGGACGAGACCCAGCTTTCTTT.

The chain employs TRBV5-1 and TRBJ2-7; no clear D. Trimming cost V 1 base and J 4 bases, with 9 bases left between them. Germline values: CDR1 SGHRS, CDR2 YFSETQ. The CDR3 is 13 residues long. For the CDR3, the DNA is TGCGCCAGCAGCTTGAACGCGAATTACGAGCAGTACTTC. Its translation is CASSLNANYEQYF. Complete variable domain (other parts from reference TRBV5-1 and TRBJ2-7): KAGVTQTPRYLIKTRGQQVTLSCSPISGHRSVSWYQQTPGQGLQFLFEYFSETQRNKGNFPGRFSGRQFSNSRSEMNVSTLELGDSALYLCASSLNANYEQYFGPGTRLTVT.

V and J are TRBV19 and TRBJ2-2; the D gene is possibly TRBD2 (6 bases). Between the trimmed V and J ends, which lost 6 bases and 4 bases, there was a span of 15 bases. Germline CDR1 is LNHDA and CDR2 is SQIVND (reference sequence). CDR3 length: 15 amino acids. For the CDR3, the DNA is TGTGCCAGTAGACCGACGGGACTTCCCACCGGGGAGCTGTTTTTT. Amino acid sequence: CASRPTGLPTGELFF.

The sample holds a few counts of this clone. This same CDR3 is encoded by further DNA sequences in the sample. This chain connects TRBV6-1 to TRBJ1-2; D is undetermined. The V and J ends lost 0 bases and 5 bases respectively, with 4 bases between them. The CDR3 is 12 residues long. Germline values: CDR1 MNHNS, CDR2 SASEGT. The DNA of the CDR3 is TGTGCCAGCAGTGAAGCGCCTTATGGCTACACCTTC. This gives the protein CASSEAPYGYTF.

This sequence joins TRBV6-1 and TRBJ1-2; 9 bases fit TRBD1. The V segment lost 6 bases and the J segment 7 bases; nucleotides outside the gene matches: 6. Germline V gene lookup returns CDR1 MNHNS and CDR2 SASEGT. The CDR3 has 13 residues. In DNA, the CDR3 is TGTGCCAGCAGCGCAGCGGACAGGGGTGGCTACACCTTC. Encoded protein: CASSAADRGGYTF.

To note about this clone: At one of its ends the junction is not consistent with the germline gene, which may arise from a read error. V usage is TRBV7-8 and J usage is TRBJ1-6, with D perhaps TRBD1 (5 bases). The CDR3 contains 15 residues. The germline CDR1 and CDR2 sequences are SGHVS and FQNEAQ. The CDR3 bases are TGTGCCAGCAACTTAGGAGGCCTCGGGGACTCACCCCTCCACTTT. Its protein product is CASNLGGLGDSPLHF.

The rearrangement uses TRBV30 and TRBJ2-4, with 10 bases identical to TRBD2. J gave up 3 bases and V 8 bases, and 7 bases lay outside the gene matches. CDR3 length: 14 amino acids. CDR1 and CDR2 (germline): GTSNPN, SVGIG (reference sequence). CDR3 coding DNA: TGTGCCCTCGTAGCGGGAGGTGGCAAAAACATTCAGTACTTC. The encoded protein is CALVAGGGKNIQYF.